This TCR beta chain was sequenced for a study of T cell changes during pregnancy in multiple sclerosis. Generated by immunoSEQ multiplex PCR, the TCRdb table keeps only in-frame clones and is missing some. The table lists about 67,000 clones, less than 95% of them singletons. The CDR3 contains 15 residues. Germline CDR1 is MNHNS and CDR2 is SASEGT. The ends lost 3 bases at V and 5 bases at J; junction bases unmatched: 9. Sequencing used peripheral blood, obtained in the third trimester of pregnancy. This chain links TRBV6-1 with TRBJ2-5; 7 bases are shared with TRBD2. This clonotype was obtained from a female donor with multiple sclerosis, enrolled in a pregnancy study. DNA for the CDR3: TGTGCCAGCAGTGATCTGGGGGGGGTGGGGGAGACCCAGTACTTC. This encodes CASSDLGGVGETQYF.